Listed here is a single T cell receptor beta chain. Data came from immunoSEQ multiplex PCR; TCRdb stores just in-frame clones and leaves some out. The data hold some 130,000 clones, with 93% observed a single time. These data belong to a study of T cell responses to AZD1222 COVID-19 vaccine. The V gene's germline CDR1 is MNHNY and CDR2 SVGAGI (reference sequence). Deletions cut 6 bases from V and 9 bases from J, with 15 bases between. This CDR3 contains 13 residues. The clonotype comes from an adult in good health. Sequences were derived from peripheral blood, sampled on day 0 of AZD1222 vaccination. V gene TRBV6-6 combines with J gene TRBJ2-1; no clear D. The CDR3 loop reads CASRLTGLSEQFF. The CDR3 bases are TGTGCCAGCAGGCTAACTGGGCTCAGTGAGCAGTTCTTC.